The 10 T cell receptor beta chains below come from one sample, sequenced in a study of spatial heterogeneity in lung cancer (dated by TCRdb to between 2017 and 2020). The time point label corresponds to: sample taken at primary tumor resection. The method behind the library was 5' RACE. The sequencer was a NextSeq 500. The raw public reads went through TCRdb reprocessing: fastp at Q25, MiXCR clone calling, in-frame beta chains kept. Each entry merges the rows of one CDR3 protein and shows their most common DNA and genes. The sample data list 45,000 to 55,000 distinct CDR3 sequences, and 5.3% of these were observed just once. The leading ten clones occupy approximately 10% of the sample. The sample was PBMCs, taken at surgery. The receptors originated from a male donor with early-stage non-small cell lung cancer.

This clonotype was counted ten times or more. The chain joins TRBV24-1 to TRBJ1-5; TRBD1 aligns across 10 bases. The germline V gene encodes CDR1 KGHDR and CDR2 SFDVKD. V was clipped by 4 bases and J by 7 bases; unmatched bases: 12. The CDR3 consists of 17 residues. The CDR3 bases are TGTGCCACCAGTGACCCCGGGACAGGGGCTGACTCGCAGCCCCAGCATTTT. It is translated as CATSDPGTGADSQPQHF.

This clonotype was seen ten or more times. Here the CDR3 DNA reads TGCGCCAGCAGCCAGTGGACTAATGAAAAACTGTTTTTT. Amino acids: CASSQWTNEKLFF. This chain uses TRBV4-1 with TRBJ1-4; D not resolved. CDR1 and CDR2 (germline): MGHRA, YSYEKL. This CDR3 contains 13 residues. The V end lost 3 bases, the J end lost 2 bases, and 4 bases lay between the germline ends.

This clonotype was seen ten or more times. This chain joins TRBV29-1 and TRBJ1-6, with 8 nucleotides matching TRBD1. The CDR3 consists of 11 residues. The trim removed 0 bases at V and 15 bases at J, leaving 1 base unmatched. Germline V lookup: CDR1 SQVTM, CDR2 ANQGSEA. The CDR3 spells CSVEDGQGLHF. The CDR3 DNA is TGCAGCGTTGAAGATGGACAGGGCCTCCACTTT.

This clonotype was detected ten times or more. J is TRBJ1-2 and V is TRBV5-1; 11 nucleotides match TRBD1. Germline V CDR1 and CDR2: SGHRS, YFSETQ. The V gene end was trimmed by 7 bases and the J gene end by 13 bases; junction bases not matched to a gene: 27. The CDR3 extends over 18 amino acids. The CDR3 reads CASSRAGTGGSLSRALTF. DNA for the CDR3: TGCGCCAGCTCCAGGGCCGGGACAGGGGGGAGCCTCTCAAGAGCCCTCACCTTC.

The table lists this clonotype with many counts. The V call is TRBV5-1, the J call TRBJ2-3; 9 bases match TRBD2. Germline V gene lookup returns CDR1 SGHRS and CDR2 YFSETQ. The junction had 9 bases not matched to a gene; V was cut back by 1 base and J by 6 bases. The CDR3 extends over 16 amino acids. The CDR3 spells CASSLWIAGESDTQYF. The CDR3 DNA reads TGCGCCAGCAGCTTGTGGATAGCGGGAGAATCTGATACGCAGTATTTT.

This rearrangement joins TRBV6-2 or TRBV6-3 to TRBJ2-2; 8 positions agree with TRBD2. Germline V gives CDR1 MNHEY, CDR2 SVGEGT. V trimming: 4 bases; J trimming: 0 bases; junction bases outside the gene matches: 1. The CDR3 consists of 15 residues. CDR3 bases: TGTGCCAGCAGTTCGGGAGGGCCGAACACCGGGGAGCTGTTTTTT. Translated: CASSSGGPNTGELFF.

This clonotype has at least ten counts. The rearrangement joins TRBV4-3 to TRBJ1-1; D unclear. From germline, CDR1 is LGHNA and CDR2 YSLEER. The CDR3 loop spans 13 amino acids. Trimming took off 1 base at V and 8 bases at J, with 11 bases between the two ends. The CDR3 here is CASSQGRELEAFF. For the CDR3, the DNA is TGCGCCAGCAGCCAAGGTAGGGAGCTAGAAGCTTTCTTT.

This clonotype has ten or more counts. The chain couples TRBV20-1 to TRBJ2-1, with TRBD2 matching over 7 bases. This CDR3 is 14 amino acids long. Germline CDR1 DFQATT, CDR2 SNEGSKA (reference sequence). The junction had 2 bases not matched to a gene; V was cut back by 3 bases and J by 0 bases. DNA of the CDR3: TGCAGTGCTAGGGGGGGGAGCTCCTACAATGAGCAGTTCTTC. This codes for CSARGGSSYNEQFF.

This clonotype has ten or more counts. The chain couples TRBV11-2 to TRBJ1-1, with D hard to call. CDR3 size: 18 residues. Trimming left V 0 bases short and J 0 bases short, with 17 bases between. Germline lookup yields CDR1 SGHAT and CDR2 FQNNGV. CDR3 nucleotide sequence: TGTGCCAGCAGCTTAGATCCCCCCCGGACGACCCTGAACACTGAAGCTTTCTTT. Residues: CASSLDPPRTTLNTEAFF.

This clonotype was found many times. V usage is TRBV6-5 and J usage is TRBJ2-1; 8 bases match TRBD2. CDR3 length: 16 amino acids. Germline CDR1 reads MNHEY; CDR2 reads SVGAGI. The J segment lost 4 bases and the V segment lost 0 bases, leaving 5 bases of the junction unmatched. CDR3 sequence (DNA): TGTGCCAGCAGTTACTCATCGGGAGGGGTATACAATGAGCAGTTCTTC. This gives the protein CASSYSSGGVYNEQFF.